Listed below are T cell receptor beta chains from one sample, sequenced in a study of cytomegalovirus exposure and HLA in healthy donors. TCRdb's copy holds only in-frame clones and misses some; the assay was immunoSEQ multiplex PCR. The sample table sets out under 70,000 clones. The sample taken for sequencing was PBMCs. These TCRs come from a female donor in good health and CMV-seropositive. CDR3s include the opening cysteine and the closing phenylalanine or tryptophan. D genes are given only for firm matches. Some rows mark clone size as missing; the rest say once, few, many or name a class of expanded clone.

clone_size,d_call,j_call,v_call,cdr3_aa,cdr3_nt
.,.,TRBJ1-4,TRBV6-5,CASTKGGRDEKLFF,TGTGCCAGCACCAAGGGGGGGCGTGACGAAAAACTGTTTTTT
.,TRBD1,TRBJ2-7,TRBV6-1,CASTQDRASPYEQYF,TGTGCCAGCACTCAAGACAGGGCCTCCCCATACGAGCAGTACTTC
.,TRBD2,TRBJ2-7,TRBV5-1,CASSSQRGGPYEQYF,TGCGCCAGCAGCTCACAGCGGGGGGGCCCCTACGAGCAGTACTTC
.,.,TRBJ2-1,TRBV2,CASRSGPSDRSYNEQFF,TGTGCCAGCAGATCGGGGCCTAGCGATCGCTCCTACAATGAGCAGTTCTTC
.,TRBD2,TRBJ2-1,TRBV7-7,CASSLLGLVDEQFF,TGTGCCAGCAGCTTGCTGGGACTAGTCGATGAGCAGTTCTTC
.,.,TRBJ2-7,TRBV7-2,CASSSLSSYEQYF,TGTGCCAGCAGCTCATTGAGCTCCTACGAGCAGTACTTC
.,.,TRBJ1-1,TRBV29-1,CSVGQRMNTEDFF,TGCAGCGTTGGACAGAGGATGAACACTGAAGATTTCTTT
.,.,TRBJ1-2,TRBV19,CASSIGRVDYGYTF,TGTGCCAGTAGTATCGGCAGGGTCGACTATGGCTACACCTTC
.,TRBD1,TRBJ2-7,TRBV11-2,CASSHRDRGFYEQYF,TGTGCCAGCAGCCACCGGGACAGAGGCTTCTACGAGCAGTACTTC
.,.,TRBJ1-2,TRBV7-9,CASSLSTAYYGYTF,TGTGCCAGCAGCTTGTCGACAGCTTACTATGGCTACACCTTC
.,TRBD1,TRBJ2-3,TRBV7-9,CASSLDRDIDTQYF,TGTGCCAGCAGCTTGGACAGGGATATAGATACGCAGTATTTT
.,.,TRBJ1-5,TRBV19,CASSEIGVSNQPQHF,TGTGCCAGTAGTGAGATCGGGGTAAGCAATCAGCCCCAGCATTTT
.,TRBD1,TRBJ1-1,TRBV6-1,CASTYDRGNTEDFF,TGTGCCAGCACCTACGACAGGGGGAACACTGAAGATTTCTTT
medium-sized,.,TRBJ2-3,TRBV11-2,CASSLGGGDHTDTQYF,TGTGCCAGCAGCTTAGGAGGGGGGGACCACACAGATACGCAGTATTTT
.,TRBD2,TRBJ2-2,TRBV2,CASWTSGSGTGELFF,TGTGCCAGCTGGACTAGCGGGAGTGGAACCGGGGAGCTGTTTTTT
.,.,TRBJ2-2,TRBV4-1,CASSLARDTGELFF,TGCGCCAGCTCTCTAGCACGAGACACCGGGGAGCTGTTTTTT
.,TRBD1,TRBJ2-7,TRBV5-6,CASSLRGPYEQYF,TGTGCCAGCAGCTTGAGGGGGCCGTACGAGCAGTACTTC
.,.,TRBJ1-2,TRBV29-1,CSVVSGAKDGYTF,TGCAGCGTTGTATCTGGGGCTAAGGATGGCTACACCTTC
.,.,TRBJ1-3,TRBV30,CAWRGPGGNTIYF,TGTGCCTGGAGAGGTCCAGGGGGAAACACCATATATTTT
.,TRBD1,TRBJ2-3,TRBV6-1,CASSGGGQGADTQYF,TGTGCCAGCAGTGGAGGGGGCCAGGGAGCAGATACGCAGTATTTT
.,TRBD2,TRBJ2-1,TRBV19,CASSPGLVQFF,TGTGCCAGTAGTCCCGGACTAGTTCAGTTCTTC
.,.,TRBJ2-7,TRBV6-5,CASSYDQRTYEQYF,TGTGCCAGCAGTTATGACCAGCGGACCTACGAGCAGTACTTC
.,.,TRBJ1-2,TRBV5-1,CASSLGGAADYGYTF,TGCGCCAGCAGCTTGGGAGGCGCGGCGGACTATGGCTACACCTTC
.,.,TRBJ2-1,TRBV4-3,CASSQDLGGDISYNEQFF,TGCGCCAGCAGCCAAGATTTAGGGGGGGATATCTCCTACAATGAGCAGTTCTTC
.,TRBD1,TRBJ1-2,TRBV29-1,CSAHRGDYGYTF,TGCAGCGCTCACAGGGGCGACTATGGCTACACCTTC
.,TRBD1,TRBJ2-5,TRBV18,CASSRTGGQETQYF,TGTGCCAGCTCACGGACAGGGGGCCAAGAGACCCAGTACTTC
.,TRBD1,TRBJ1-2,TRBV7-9,CASSLDRAGGRTF,TGTGCCAGCAGCCTCGACAGGGCGGGGGGTCGAACCTTC
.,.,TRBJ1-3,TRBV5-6,CASSPVGGLSSGNTIYF,TGTGCCAGCAGCCCGGTCGGGGGACTATCCTCTGGAAACACCATATATTTT
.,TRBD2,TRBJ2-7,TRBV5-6,CASSLGGREGSYEQYF,TGTGCCAGCAGCTTGGGGGGGCGGGAGGGCTCCTACGAGCAGTACTTC
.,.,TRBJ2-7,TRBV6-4,CASSVSVRAGEQYF,TGTGCCAGCAGTGTCTCGGTAAGGGCGGGCGAGCAGTACTTC
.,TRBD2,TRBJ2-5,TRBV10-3,CAIGRGLAGGETQYF,TGTGCCATCGGAAGGGGGCTAGCGGGGGGAGAGACCCAGTACTTC
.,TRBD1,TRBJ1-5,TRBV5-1,CASSPGQDGVLIQPQHF,TGCGCCAGCAGCCCTGGACAGGACGGGGTATTGATTCAGCCCCAGCATTTT
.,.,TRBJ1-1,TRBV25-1,CASTRNTEAFF,TGTGCCAGCACCAGAAACACTGAAGCTTTCTTT
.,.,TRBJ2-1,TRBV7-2,CASSPDSFSSYNEQFF,TGTGCCAGCAGCCCAGACAGTTTCAGCTCCTACAATGAGCAGTTCTTC
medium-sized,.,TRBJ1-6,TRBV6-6,CASSYSTGGDSPLHF,TGTGCCAGCAGTTACTCCACGGGAGGAGATTCACCCCTCCACTTT
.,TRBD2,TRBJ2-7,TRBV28,CASSSPVAGNYEQYF,TGTGCCAGCAGTTCACCCGTAGCGGGGAACTACGAGCAGTACTTC
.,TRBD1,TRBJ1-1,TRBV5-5,CASSLEAGGACEAFF,TGTGCCAGCAGCTTGGAGGCAGGGGGCGCCTGTGAAGCTTTCTTT